This T cell receptor beta chain was obtained from a study of CD8 T cells in Susac syndrome. Study details: Roughly eight of the sequenced Susac syndrome patients were in remission, and six had active disease.

Peripheral blood CD8+ and CD4+ T cells were profiled by TCR beta sequencing. With random hexamers, reverse transcription was performed on about 0.5 to 1 ug of RNA. TCRdb itself ran the immunoSEQ multiplex PCR reads through MiXCR, one entry per CDR3 protein. The table lists some 150,000 distinct CDR3 sequences, approximately 96% of them singletons. The CDR3 is made up of 14 amino acids. The germline CDR1 and CDR2 sequences are SGHTA and FQGTGA. Deletions cut 4 bases from V and 5 bases from J, with 14 bases between. This chain links TRBV7-3 with TRBJ2-5, with D unresolved. The sequence was collected from a human donor with Susac syndrome. Sequencing input: CD4+ T cells from PBMCs. The CDR3 region has the DNA TGTGCCAGCAGCTCGACTCGGGCGGCGGAGACCCAGTACTTC. As protein: CASSSTRAAETQYF.